These 14 T cell receptor beta chains came from one sample sequenced in a study of cytomegalovirus exposure and HLA in healthy donors. PCR amplification relied on 60 Vbeta primers (plus 13 Jbeta primers). Clones were read by immunoSEQ multiplex PCR, and TCRdb kept only the in-frame ones, dropping some. The data show more than 150,000 clones, approximately 84% seen once. Specimen: PBMCs. The receptors here all came from a girl between 5 and 17 years old in good health and CMV-seropositive.

The CDR3 sequence: CASSPTGTPSNQPQHF. The DNA of the CDR3 is TGTGCCAGCAGTCCTACCGGGACACCCAGCAATCAGCCCCAGCATTTT. This chain uses TRBV28 with TRBJ1-5, with D maybe TRBD1 (6 bases). The V end was cut by 5 bases, the J end by 1 base, with 15 bases between. Germline V gene data show CDR1 as MDHEN and CDR2 as SYDVKM. This CDR3 region has 16 residues.

This chain joins TRBV2 and TRBJ2-1; unclear D gene. The germline gives CDR1 SNHLY, CDR2 FYNNEI. The V end lost 7 bases, the J end lost 2 bases, and 9 bases lay between the germline ends. This CDR3 region has 13 residues. The CDR3: CASTSGPYNEQFF. CDR3 DNA sequence: TGTGCCAGCACCTCTGGCCCCTACAATGAGCAGTTCTTC.

The chain uses TRBV7-6 and TRBJ1-1; TRBD1 is a possible D gene (6 bases). V dropped 1 base and J dropped 5 bases, with 8 bases sitting between them. Germline V lookup: CDR1 SGHVS, CDR2 FNYEAQ. The CDR3 spans 13 residues. CDR3 nucleotides: TGTGCCAGCAGCTTAGGAGGGGGTACTGAAGCTTTCTTT. This sequence encodes CASSLGGGTEAFF.

The chain is built from TRBV2 and TRBJ2-7; tentatively, D is TRBD2 (6 bases). The CDR3 length is 14 residues. The germline V and J ends were trimmed by 7 bases and 2 bases, with 15 bases remaining between them. The V gene's germline CDR1 is SNHLY and CDR2 FYNNEI. The CDR3 loop is CASTRDSTTYEQYF. The CDR3 region has the DNA TGTGCCAGCACCCGGGACTCCACAACCTACGAGCAGTACTTC.

This clone has only a few counts. The V and J genes are TRBV6-6 and TRBJ2-3; 8 positions agree with TRBD1. With 6 bases clipped from V and 2 bases from J, the junction kept 10 bases outside the gene matches. The germline V gene has CDR1 MNHNY and CDR2 SVGAGI (reference sequence). The CDR3 covers 16 residues. As DNA, the CDR3 is TGTGCCAGCAGGGCCGGACAGGGCAAGAACACAGATACGCAGTATTTT. Encoded protein: CASRAGQGKNTDTQYF.

The V gene is TRBV10-3, the J gene TRBJ2-3, with 11 positions matching TRBD2. This CDR3 comprises 17 residues. Trimming cost V 3 bases and J 3 bases; bases outside gene matches: 8. Germline values: CDR1 ENHRY, CDR2 SYGVKD. In DNA, the CDR3 is TGTGCCATCAGTGACAGAGGTAGCGGGAGGGGGACAGATACGCAGTATTTT. This encodes CAISDRGSGRGTDTQYF.

This rearrangement joins TRBV18 to TRBJ2-7; D is perhaps TRBD2 (5 bases). Trimming removed 5 bases at V and 2 bases at J, with 16 bases between. Germline CDR1 reads KGHSH; CDR2 reads LQKENI. This CDR3 is 15 amino acids long. The chain's CDR3 is CASSILSGSTYEQYF. CDR3 coding DNA: TGTGCCAGCTCAATCCTAAGCGGCAGTACCTACGAGCAGTACTTC.

This chain joins TRBV9 and TRBJ2-1; 15 nucleotides match TRBD2. Per the germline V gene, CDR1 is SGDLS and CDR2 is YYNGEE. The CDR3 spans 19 residues. After removal of 3 bases from V and 4 bases from J, the junction contained 11 bases not matched to a gene. The chain's CDR3 is CASSATTGTSGRLYNEQFF. The DNA for the CDR3 is TGTGCCAGCAGCGCAACTACCGGGACTAGCGGGAGGTTATACAATGAGCAGTTCTTC.

In this sample, this clone turned up a few times. The chain recombines TRBV9 with TRBJ2-1; the D gene is possibly TRBD1 (6 bases). Germline loops: CDR1 SGDLS, CDR2 YYNGEE. The CDR3 has 14 amino acids. V was cut by 0 bases and J by 6 bases, with 10 bases left in between. The CDR3 spells CASSVGTGRNEQFF. CDR3 DNA sequence: TGTGCCAGCAGCGTAGGAACAGGGCGCAATGAGCAGTTCTTC. Using reference TRBV9 and TRBJ2-1 for the parts outside the CDR3, the full variable domain is DSGVTQTPKHLITATGQRVTLRCSPRSGDLSVYWYQQSLDQGLQFLIQYYNGEERAKGNILERFSAQQFPDLHSELNLSSLELGDSALYFCASSVGTGRNEQFFGPGTRLTVL.

V usage is TRBV11-1 and J usage is TRBJ1-2; perhaps TRBD1 as D (6 bases). The CDR3 consists of 15 residues. CDR1 SGHAT and CDR2 FQDESV come from the germline V gene (reference sequence). V was trimmed by 1 base and J by 2 bases, leaving 11 bases between them. CDR3 region: CASSLGTGMNYGYTF. The CDR3 region has the DNA TGTGCCAGCAGCTTAGGTACAGGGATGAACTATGGCTACACCTTC.

The rearrangement uses TRBV10-3 and TRBJ1-2; D possibly corresponds to TRBD1 (6 bases). The V gene's germline CDR1 is ENHRY and CDR2 SYGVKD. The CDR3 sequence is 19 residues long. Trimming pared 0 bases from V and 3 bases from J, leaving 23 bases between. CDR3 bases: TGTGCCATCAGTGAGTCGACTTTCACTTCCAAACAGGGTGACTATGGCTACACCTTC. This translates into CAISESTFTSKQGDYGYTF.

The chain has TRBV10-3 and TRBJ2-4, with 7 bases matching TRBD2. V shed 3 bases, J shed 0 bases, and the junction held 11 bases outside the gene matches. This CDR3 contains 18 residues. Per germline, CDR1 ENHRY and CDR2 SYGVKD. The CDR3 bases are TGTGCCATCAGTGAAACTCTTTGGGAGGGTGAAGCCAAAAACATTCAGTACTTC. As protein: CAISETLWEGEAKNIQYF.

The V gene is TRBV19, the J gene TRBJ2-7; 12 bases agree with TRBD2. This CDR3 contains 16 residues. Germline CDR1 is LNHDA and CDR2 is SQIVND (reference sequence). V lost 3 bases to trimming and J lost 2 bases; unmatched junction nucleotides: 5. CDR3 sequence: CASSMVPSGGAYEQYF. The DNA of the CDR3 is TGTGCCAGTAGTATGGTGCCTAGCGGGGGGGCCTACGAGCAGTACTTC.

This chain connects TRBV5-4 to TRBJ2-1, with 9 bases lining up with TRBD2. The CDR3 has 16 residues. Trimming cost V 0 bases and J 10 bases; bases outside gene matches: 11. Germline V gene lookup returns CDR1 SGHNT and CDR2 YYREEE (reference sequence). The CDR3 loop is CASSLVREGIRGEQFF. The CDR3 region has the DNA TGTGCCAGCAGCTTGGTGCGGGAGGGGATTCGGGGGGAGCAGTTCTTC.